This TCR beta chain was found in a study of T-cell reconstitution after alpha-beta-depleted transplantation in children. The TCRbeta library incorporated unique molecular identifiers. TCRdb ran MiXCR on the PCR reads and lists one entry per CDR3 protein. The sample yields about 980,000 distinct CDR3 sequences, roughly 31% seen once. This CDR3 has 14 amino acids. Germline V gives CDR1 SQVTM, CDR2 ANQGSEA. Trimming removed 6 bases from V and 5 bases from J; junction bases left unmatched: 9. In this sample, this clonotype turned up a few times. Sequencing was performed on PBMCs, mostly from graft donor cells, taken 360 days after TCRalphabeta/CD19-depleted stem cell transplant. The TCR sequence derives from a boy in the first two years of life who had a stem cell transplant for SCID, so the T cells may come from the graft donor. This sequence joins TRBV29-1 and TRBJ2-2; 7 positions agree with TRBD2. The CDR3 DNA reads as TGCAGCGTCTCCTCGGGAGGCCTAACCGGGGAGCTGTTTTTT. This codes for CSVSSGGLTGELFF.